The clone carrying this T cell receptor (beta chain) showed up just a few times. What it binds is not known. The sorted conventional CD4+ T cells were CD25-low and CD127-high, with genomic DNA sequenced. Method: immunoSEQ multiplex PCR; TCRdb's copy keeps in-frame clones and lacks some. The sample records 45,000 or so clones, 90% being singletons. The CDR3 contains 13 residues. Looked up from germline, CDR1 is MNHNY and CDR2 is SVGAGI (reference sequence). V shed 7 bases and J shed 6 bases, with 13 bases lying between them. This sample is part of a study of regulatory and conventional T cells in RAG deficiency. Study-level findings and limits: Patient subsets had shorter CDR3s; Omenn Treg-Tconv overlap exceeded 85%. Shannon entropy was markedly lower and Simpson indices higher in RAG-deficient patients than control T-cell subsets.

This sample was also put to use in a study of regulatory T cells. From that study: The PCR used 52 TRBV and 13 TRBJ primers. Regulatory T cells showed the strongest V-J pair restriction and V/J gene skewing among patient repertoires.

The rearrangement links TRBV6-6 to TRBJ1-5; D is ambiguous. The sequenced material came from CD4+ effector T cells sorted from blood. This receptor was identified in a human donor in good health. CDR3 coding DNA: TGTGCCAGCATAGACATGGGCGGTCAGCCCCAGCATTTT. Its translation is CASIDMGGQPQHF.